The rows below give T cell receptor beta chains drawn from one sample of a study of glioma-infiltrating T cells. Using its own MiXCR run on the multiplex PCR reads, TCRdb lists one record per CDR3 protein. The sample holds approximately 140,000 distinct CDR3 sequences, about 25% seen once. Material: glioma tissue, nonneoplastic brain tissue, or PBMCs (not recorded which). All receptors derive from a human donor with low-grade glioma or glioblastoma, undergoing nonglioma brain surgery, or in good health (not recorded which). Both conserved end residues are trimmed from each CDR3. Clone size, where shown, is once, few, many, or a class for clones that have expanded.

j_gene: TRBJ2-2
abundance: many
v_gene: TRBV27
CDR3aa: ASNSYTGELF

j_gene: TRBJ2-1
abundance: many
v_gene: TRBV27
CDR3aa: ASSSPSSGNSYNEQF

j_gene: TRBJ2-1
abundance: many
v_gene: TRBV6-1
CDR3aa: ASGGAREQF

j_gene: TRBJ1-1
abundance: many
v_gene: TRBV4-1
CDR3aa: ASSHREGTEAF

j_gene: TRBJ1-5
abundance: many
v_gene: TRBV27
CDR3aa: ASSPGTLGNQPQH

j_gene: TRBJ2-1
abundance: few
v_gene: TRBV12-3/TRBV12-4
CDR3aa: ASSLEGARNEQF

j_gene: TRBJ1-2
abundance: .
v_gene: TRBV5-8
CDR3aa: ASSFGGTNYGYT

j_gene: TRBJ2-3
abundance: .
v_gene: TRBV7-3
CDR3aa: ASSAQGGLRGSTDTQY

j_gene: TRBJ2-3
abundance: .
v_gene: TRBV24-1
CDR3aa: ATSETVPGTQY

j_gene: TRBJ1-5
abundance: many
v_gene: TRBV20-1
CDR3aa: SASPGRLNQPQH

j_gene: TRBJ1-6
abundance: .
v_gene: TRBV6-1
CDR3aa: ASSDTSRDTGLPLH

j_gene: TRBJ2-1
abundance: .
v_gene: TRBV7-9
CDR3aa: ASSKQGEEQF

j_gene: TRBJ1-1
abundance: few
v_gene: TRBV3-1
CDR3aa: ASSQGGELAF

j_gene: TRBJ1-2
abundance: .
v_gene: TRBV7-9
CDR3aa: ASSFGRDIGYT

j_gene: TRBJ2-2
abundance: .
v_gene: TRBV6-4
CDR3aa: ASSDTSFSTGELF

j_gene: TRBJ2-1
abundance: .
v_gene: TRBV20-1
CDR3aa: SADDRGPYNEQF

j_gene: TRBJ1-5
abundance: .
v_gene: TRBV19
CDR3aa: ATTPKGQGMNQPQH

j_gene: TRBJ1-2
abundance: .
v_gene: TRBV20-1
CDR3aa: SASSRTGLSYSYT

j_gene: TRBJ2-6
abundance: few
v_gene: TRBV4-1
CDR3aa: ASSPERSAHSGANVLT

j_gene: TRBJ2-3
abundance: few
v_gene: TRBV6-1
CDR3aa: ASSGFRGGTDTQY

j_gene: TRBJ2-5
abundance: few
v_gene: TRBV6-1
CDR3aa: ASSRGGLYQETQY

j_gene: TRBJ2-5
abundance: .
v_gene: TRBV7-6
CDR3aa: ASSLAAGGETQY

j_gene: TRBJ2-3
abundance: many
v_gene: TRBV19
CDR3aa: ASKPDSTDTQY

j_gene: TRBJ1-3
abundance: few
v_gene: TRBV6-1
CDR3aa: ASSPGTKGNTIY

j_gene: TRBJ2-3
abundance: few
v_gene: TRBV19
CDR3aa: ASSLPPPSTDTQY

j_gene: TRBJ2-3
abundance: .
v_gene: TRBV7-9
CDR3aa: ASRSSGGRTDTQY

j_gene: TRBJ1-5
abundance: .
v_gene: TRBV18
CDR3aa: ASSFGANQPQH

j_gene: TRBJ1-1
abundance: many
v_gene: TRBV28
CDR3aa: ATINTEAF

j_gene: TRBJ2-3
abundance: many
v_gene: TRBV6-1
CDR3aa: ASSLGGADTQY

j_gene: TRBJ1-2
abundance: .
v_gene: TRBV7-2
CDR3aa: ASSTTGVGGYT

j_gene: TRBJ2-1
abundance: .
v_gene: TRBV7-2
CDR3aa: ASSPSGGTYNEQF

j_gene: TRBJ1-5
abundance: .
v_gene: TRBV4-1
CDR3aa: ASSPSAGPSNQPQH